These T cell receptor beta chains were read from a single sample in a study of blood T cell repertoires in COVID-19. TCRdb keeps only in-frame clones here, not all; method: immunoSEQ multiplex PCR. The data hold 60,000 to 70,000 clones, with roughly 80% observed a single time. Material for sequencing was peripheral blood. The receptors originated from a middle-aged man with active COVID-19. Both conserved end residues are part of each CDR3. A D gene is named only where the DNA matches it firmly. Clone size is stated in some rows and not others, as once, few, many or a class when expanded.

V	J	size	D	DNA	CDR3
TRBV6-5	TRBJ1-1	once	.	TGTGCCAGCAGTACGACTCTGAACACTGAAGCTTTCTTT	CASSTTLNTEAFF
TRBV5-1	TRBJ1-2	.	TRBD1	TGCGCCAGCAGCTTAAGACAGGGCGGGACGTATAACTATGGCTACACCTTC	CASSLRQGGTYNYGYTF
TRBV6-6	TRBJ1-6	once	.	TGTGCCAGCAGGTTAAGGGAAGAGGGTAATTCACCCCTCCACTTT	CASRLREEGNSPLHF
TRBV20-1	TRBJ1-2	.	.	TGCAGTGCTAGAGAGACGGGTGGCTACACCTTC	CSARETGGYTF
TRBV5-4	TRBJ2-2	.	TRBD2	TGTGCCAGCGGCCCTGTGCGGGAGGAGGTCGGGGAGCTGTTTTTT	CASGPVREEVGELFF
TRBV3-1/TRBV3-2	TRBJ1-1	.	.	TGTGCCAGCAGCCCCCCTGCGAGGCTCACTGAAGCTTTCTTT	CASSPPARLTEAFF
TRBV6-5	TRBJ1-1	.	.	TGTGCCAGCAGGTCGAAACAGGGAAGGACTGAAGCTTTCTTT	CASRSKQGRTEAFF
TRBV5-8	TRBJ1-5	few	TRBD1	TGTGCCAGCAGTCTAGGACAGGGCTCGTATCAGCCCCAGCATTTT	CASSLGQGSYQPQHF
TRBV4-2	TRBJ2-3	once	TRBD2	TGTGCCAGCAGCCAATCGACTAGCGGGCCAACTAGTACGCAGTATTTT	CASSQSTSGPTSTQYF
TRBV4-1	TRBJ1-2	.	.	TGCGCCAGCAGCCAAGAAGTCGGGTATGGCTACACCTTC	CASSQEVGYGYTF
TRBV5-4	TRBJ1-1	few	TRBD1	TGTGCCAGCAGCTCCGGACAGGGTGGAACTGAAGCTTTCTTT	CASSSGQGGTEAFF
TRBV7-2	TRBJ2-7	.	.	TGTGCCAGCAGCTTAGTGGAGGGCCACGAGCAGTACTTC	CASSLVEGHEQYF
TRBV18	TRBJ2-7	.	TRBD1	TGTGCCAGCTCAGACAGGGGCGAGCAGTACTTC	CASSDRGEQYF
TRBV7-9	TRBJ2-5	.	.	TGTGCCAGCAGCTTATGGGAGGAAGAGACCCAGTACTTC	CASSLWEEETQYF
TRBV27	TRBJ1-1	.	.	TGTGCCAGCACCCGCACTGAAGCTTTCTTT	CASTRTEAFF
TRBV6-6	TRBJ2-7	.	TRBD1	TGTGCCAGCAGGTCCGGGACAGGGACCTACGAGCAGTACTTC	CASRSGTGTYEQYF
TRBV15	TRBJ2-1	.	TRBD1	TGTGCCACCAGCAGAGGACAGGGGGACAATGAGCAGTTCTTC	CATSRGQGDNEQFF
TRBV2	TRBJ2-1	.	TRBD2	TGTGCCAGGAGACTAGCGGGGGATCGGGTTGAGCAGTTCTTC	CARRLAGDRVEQFF
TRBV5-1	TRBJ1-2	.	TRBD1	TGCGCCAGCAGCTTGGGTTGGACAGGGGTCTATGGCTACACCTTC	CASSLGWTGVYGYTF
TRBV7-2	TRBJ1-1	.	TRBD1	TGTGCCAGCAGCTTTGGGACAGGGCAGTTCGAAGCTTTCTTT	CASSFGTGQFEAFF
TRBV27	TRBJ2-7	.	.	TGTGCCAGCAGTTCTCCGTCAGCAGGAAAAGGGGTCGAGCAGTACTTC	CASSSPSAGKGVEQYF
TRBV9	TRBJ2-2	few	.	TGTGCCAGCAGCGGAAGGGGAAACACCGGGGAGCTGTTTTTT	CASSGRGNTGELFF
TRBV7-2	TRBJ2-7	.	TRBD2	TGTGCCAGCAGCTCCGGACTAGCCGAGCAGTACTTC	CASSSGLAEQYF
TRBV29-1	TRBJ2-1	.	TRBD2	TGCAGCGTTGAAAGGCGCGGGGGGCAGCAGCAGTTCTTC	CSVERRGGQQQFF
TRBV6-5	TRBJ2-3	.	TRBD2	TGTGCCACCCAGTCTGGGGGAGGGCCCGCAGATACGCAGTATTTT	CATQSGGGPADTQYF
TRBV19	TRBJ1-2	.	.	TGTGCCGTCCTCGGCACAGCTAACTATGGCTACACCTTC	CAVLGTANYGYTF
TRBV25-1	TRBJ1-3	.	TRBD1	TGTGCCAGCAGTGAAAATCCGGGACAGGGTTACGGAAACACCATATATTTT	CASSENPGQGYGNTIYF
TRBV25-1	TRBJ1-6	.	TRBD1	TGTGCCAGCAGTGAATCAGGGACAGAGAATTCACCCCTCCACTTT	CASSESGTENSPLHF
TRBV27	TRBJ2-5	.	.	TGTGCCAGCAGCCCCTTGTGGAGGCTCCAAGAGACCCAGTACTTC	CASSPLWRLQETQYF
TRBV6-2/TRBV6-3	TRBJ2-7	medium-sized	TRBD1	TGTGCCAGCAGTTCCCAACCAATGCAGGGGGCCTACGAGCAGTACTTC	CASSSQPMQGAYEQYF
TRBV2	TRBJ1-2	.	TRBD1	TGTGCCAGCAGGAGGGGGCCTCGGGACTATGGCTACACCTTC	CASRRGPRDYGYTF
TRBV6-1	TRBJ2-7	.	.	TGTGCCAGCAGTGAAGTTCGCTACGAGCAGTACTTC	CASSEVRYEQYF
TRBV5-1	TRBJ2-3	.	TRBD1	TGCGCCAGCAGCTCCGGACAGGGTGGGCAGTATTTT	CASSSGQGGQYF
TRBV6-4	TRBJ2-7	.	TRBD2	TGTGCCAGCACCACCCCTGGGGGGGGGAACGAGCAGTACTTC	CASTTPGGGNEQYF
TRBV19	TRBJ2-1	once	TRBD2	TGTGCCAGTAGTGCGACTAGCGGGCCCCTGAGTGAGCAGTTCTTC	CASSATSGPLSEQFF
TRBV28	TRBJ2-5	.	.	TGTGCCAGCAGCCTATTCCCGCAAGAGACCCAGTACTTC	CASSLFPQETQYF
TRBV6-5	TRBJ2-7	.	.	TGTGCCAGCAGGGGCAGGGACTACGAGCAGTACTTC	CASRGRDYEQYF